This record concerns one TCR beta chain sequence. The record originates from a study of blood T cell repertoires in COVID-19. The protocol was immunoSEQ multiplex PCR, while the TCRdb copy is restricted to in-frame clones and leaves out a portion. The repertoire holds some 88,000 clones, around 79% seen once, with approximately 25% in the top ten. Sequencing input: peripheral blood. The source of this sequence is a human donor in a cohort sampled during active COVID-19.

CDR3 DNA sequence: TGTGCCAGCAGCAAAGACGGGGGACTAGCGGGATTGTACAATGAGCAGTTCTTC. Protein: CASSKDGGLAGLYNEQFF. This chain connects TRBV21-1 to TRBJ2-1; the DNA was not used to check the table's D call, TRBD2. TRBV21-1 is classified as a pseudogene. The CDR3 consists of 18 residues.